The 5 T cell receptor beta chains reported below all come from one sample, sequenced in a study of regulatory T cells in long-lasting Graves disease. Combining iRepertoire HTBI primers with Arm-PCR of CDR3 regions, the authors built TCR beta libraries. MiXCR, applied by TCRdb to the multiplex PCR reads, yields one record per CDR3 protein. The data hold about 320,000 distinct CDR3 sequences, with about 18% observed a single time. Time point denoted: newly diagnosed GD, antithyroid drugs for less than 3 months. After RNA was extracted from PBMCs, the TCR library was made from it. The sample here was peripheral blood mononuclear cells (PBMCs), taken at new diagnosis, from a patient treated with antithyroid drugs. These receptors came from a female donor with Graves disease.

The rearrangement uses TRBV7-2 and TRBJ1-1, with D possibly matching TRBD1 (5 bases). The CDR3 spans 14 residues. From germline, CDR1 is SGHTA and CDR2 FQGNSA. V was pared by 4 bases and J by 0 bases, with 9 bases between. The CDR3 reads CASSWDVMNTEAFF. Here the CDR3 DNA reads TGTGCCAGCAGCTGGGACGTGATGAACACTGAAGCTTTCTTT.

This clonotype was seen many times. The J gene is TRBJ2-5, the V gene TRBV28; TRBD2 matches 13 bases. Germline CDR1 reads MDHEN; CDR2 reads SYDVKM. V dropped 3 bases and J dropped 5; count of bases not matched to a gene: 9. The CDR3 is made up of 17 amino acids. CDR3 amino acids: CASSFSRGLAGEETQYF. The CDR3 DNA is TGTGCCAGCAGTTTCTCCCGTGGACTAGCGGGAGAGGAGACCCAGTACTTC.

This clonotype was seen many times. An end of the junction differs from the germline gene, which may be a read error. The chain recombines TRBV24-1 with TRBJ2-3; perhaps TRBD1 as D (6 bases). CDR3 length: 16 amino acids. Germline V lookup: CDR1 KGHDR, CDR2 SFDVKD. The CDR3 DNA reads as TGTGCCACCAGTGAGGGGACACCGGGCCCCACAGATACGCAGTATTTC. Translating gives CATSEGTPGPTDTQYF.

Notes on this clonotype: A much more abundant neighbour one base away suggests this may be a read error. The chain employs TRBV3-1 and TRBJ2-5, with D uncertain. CDR1 LGHDT and CDR2 YNNKEL come from the germline V gene (reference sequence). CDR3 length: 12 amino acids. The CDR3 loop reads CASSPKSKTRYF. The CDR3 DNA reads TGTGCCAGCAGCCCTAAGAGTAAGACCCGGTACTTC.

This clonotype was detected many times. This sequence joins TRBV4-2 and TRBJ2-2; 11 bases agree with TRBD2. V shed 2 bases, J shed 7 bases, and the junction held 6 bases outside the gene matches. The CDR3 is 16 residues long. Germline V CDR1 and CDR2: LGHNA, YNFKEQ. The CDR3 loop reads CASSQNSGRAVGELFF. The CDR3, as DNA: TGTGCCAGCAGCCAAAATAGCGGGAGGGCCGTCGGGGAGCTGTTTTTT.